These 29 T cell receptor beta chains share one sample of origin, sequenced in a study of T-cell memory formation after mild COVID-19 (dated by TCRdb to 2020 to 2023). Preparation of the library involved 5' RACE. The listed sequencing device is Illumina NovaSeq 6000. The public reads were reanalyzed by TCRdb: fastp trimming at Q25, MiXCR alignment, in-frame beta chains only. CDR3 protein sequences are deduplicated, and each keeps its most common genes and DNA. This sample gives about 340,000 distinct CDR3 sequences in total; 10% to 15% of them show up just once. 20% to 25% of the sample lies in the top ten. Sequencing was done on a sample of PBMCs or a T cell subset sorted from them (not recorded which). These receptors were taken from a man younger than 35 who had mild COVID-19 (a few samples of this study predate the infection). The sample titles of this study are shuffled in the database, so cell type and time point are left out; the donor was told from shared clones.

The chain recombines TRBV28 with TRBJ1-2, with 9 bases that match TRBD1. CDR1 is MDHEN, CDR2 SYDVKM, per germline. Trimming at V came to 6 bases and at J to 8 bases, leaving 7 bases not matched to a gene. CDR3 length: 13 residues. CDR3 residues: CASSPRTGVGYTF. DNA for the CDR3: TGTGCCAGCAGCCCCCGGACAGGGGTGGGCTACACCTTC.

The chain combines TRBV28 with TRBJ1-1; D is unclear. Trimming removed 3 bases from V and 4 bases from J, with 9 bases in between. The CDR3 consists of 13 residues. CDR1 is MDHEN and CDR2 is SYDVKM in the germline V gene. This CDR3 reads CASSFRLGTEAFF. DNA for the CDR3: TGTGCCAGCAGTTTTAGGTTAGGCACTGAAGCTTTCTTT.

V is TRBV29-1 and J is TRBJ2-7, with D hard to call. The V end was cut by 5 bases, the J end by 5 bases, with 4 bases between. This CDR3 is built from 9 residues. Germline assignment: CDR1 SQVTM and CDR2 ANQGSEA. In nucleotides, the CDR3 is TGCAGCGTTCCCGACGAGCAGTACGTC. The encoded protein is CSVPDEQYV.

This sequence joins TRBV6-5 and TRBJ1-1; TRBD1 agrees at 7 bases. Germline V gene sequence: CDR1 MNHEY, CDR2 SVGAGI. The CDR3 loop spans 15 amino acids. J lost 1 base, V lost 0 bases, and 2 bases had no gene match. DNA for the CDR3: TGTGCCAGCAGTTACTCGTACAGGGGGAACACTGAAGCTTTCTTT. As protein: CASSYSYRGNTEAFF.

Written as DNA, the CDR3 is TGCGCCAGCAGCTCTTTCTGGGGGGAAATTTTGAATGAGCAGTTCTTC. Encoded protein: CASSSFWGEILNEQFF. The V gene is TRBV5-1, the J gene TRBJ2-1, with D possibly matching TRBD2 (6 bases). The length of the CDR3 is 16 residues. Trimming stripped 3 bases from V and 7 bases from J, with 20 bases between. Germline CDR1 is SGHRS and CDR2 is YFSETQ.

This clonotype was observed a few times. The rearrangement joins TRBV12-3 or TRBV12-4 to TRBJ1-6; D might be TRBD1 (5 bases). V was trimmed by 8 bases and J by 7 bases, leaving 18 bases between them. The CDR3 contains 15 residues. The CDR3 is CASRVGAGENSPLHF. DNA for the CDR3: TGTGCCAGCCGGGTTGGGGCCGGTGAAAATTCACCCCTCCACTTT.

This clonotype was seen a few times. The CDR3 is CASKRGEHTDTQYF. DNA of the CDR3: TGTGCCAGCAAACGGGGGGAACACACAGATACGCAGTATTTT. The V and J genes are TRBV6-4 and TRBJ2-3; 7 bases align to TRBD2. Trimming cost V 7 bases and J 2 bases; bases outside gene matches: 6. The germline V gene has CDR1 MRHNA and CDR2 SNTAGT. The CDR3 extends over 14 amino acids.

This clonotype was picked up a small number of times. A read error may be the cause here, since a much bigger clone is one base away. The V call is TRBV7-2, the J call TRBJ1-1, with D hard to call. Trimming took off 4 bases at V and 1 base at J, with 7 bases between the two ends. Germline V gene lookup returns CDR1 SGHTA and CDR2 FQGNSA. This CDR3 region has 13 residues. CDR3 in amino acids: CASSSAGNTEAFF. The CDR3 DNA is TGTGCCAGCAGCTCAGCAGGGAACACTGAAGCTTTCTTT.

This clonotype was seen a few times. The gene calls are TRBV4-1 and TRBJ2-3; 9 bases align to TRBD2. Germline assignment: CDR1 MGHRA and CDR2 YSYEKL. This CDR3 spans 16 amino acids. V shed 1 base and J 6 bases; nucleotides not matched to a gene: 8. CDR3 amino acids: CASSQVIAGVRDTQYF. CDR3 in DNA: TGCGCCAGCAGCCAAGTTATAGCGGGGGTAAGGGATACGCAGTATTTT.

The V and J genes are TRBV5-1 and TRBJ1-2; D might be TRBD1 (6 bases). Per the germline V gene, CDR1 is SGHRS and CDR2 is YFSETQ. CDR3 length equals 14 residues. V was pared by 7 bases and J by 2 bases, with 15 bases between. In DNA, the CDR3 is TGCGCCAGCCGGGGGGCCGGGGCCAACTATGGCTACACCTTC. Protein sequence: CASRGAGANYGYTF.

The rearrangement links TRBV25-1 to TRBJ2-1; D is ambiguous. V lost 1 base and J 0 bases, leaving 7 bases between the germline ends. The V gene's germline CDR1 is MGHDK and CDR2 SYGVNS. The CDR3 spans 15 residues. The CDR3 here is CASSESRSSYNEQFF. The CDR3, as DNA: TGTGCCAGCAGTGAATCCAGGAGCTCCTACAATGAGCAGTTCTTC.

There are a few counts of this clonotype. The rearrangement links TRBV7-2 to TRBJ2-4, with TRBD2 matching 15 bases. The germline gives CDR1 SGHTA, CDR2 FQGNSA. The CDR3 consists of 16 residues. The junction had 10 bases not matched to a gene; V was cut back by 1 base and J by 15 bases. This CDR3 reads CASSLGRTSGGAVLYF. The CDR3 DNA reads TGTGCCAGCAGCTTAGGGCGGACTAGCGGGGGGGCCGTCCTGTACTTC.

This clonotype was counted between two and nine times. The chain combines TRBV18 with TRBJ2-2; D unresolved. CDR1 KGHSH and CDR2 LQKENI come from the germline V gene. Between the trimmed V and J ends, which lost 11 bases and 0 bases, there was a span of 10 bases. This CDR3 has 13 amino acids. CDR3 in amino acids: CASASANTGELFF. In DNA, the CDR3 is TGTGCCTCCGCGTCCGCGAACACCGGGGAGCTGTTTTTT. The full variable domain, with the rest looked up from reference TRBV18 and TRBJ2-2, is NAGVMQNPRHLVRRRGQEARLRCSPMKGHSHVYWYRQLPEEGLKFMVYLQKENIIDESGMPKERFSAEFPKEGPSILRIQQVVRGDSAAYFCASASANTGELFFGEGSRLTVL.

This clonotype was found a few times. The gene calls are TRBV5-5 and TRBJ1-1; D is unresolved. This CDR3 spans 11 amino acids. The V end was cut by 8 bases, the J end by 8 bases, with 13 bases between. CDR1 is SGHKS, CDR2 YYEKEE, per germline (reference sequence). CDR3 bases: TGTGCCAGTGTCGGGCAATTAGAAGCTTTCTTT. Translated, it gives CASVGQLEAFF.

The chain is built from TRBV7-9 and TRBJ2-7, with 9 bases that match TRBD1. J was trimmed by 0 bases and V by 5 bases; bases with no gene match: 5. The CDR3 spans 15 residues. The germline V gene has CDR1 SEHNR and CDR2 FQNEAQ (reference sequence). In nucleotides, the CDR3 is TGTGCCAGCAGCCTGACAGGGGGGCTCTCCTACGAGCAGTACTTC. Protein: CASSLTGGLSYEQYF.

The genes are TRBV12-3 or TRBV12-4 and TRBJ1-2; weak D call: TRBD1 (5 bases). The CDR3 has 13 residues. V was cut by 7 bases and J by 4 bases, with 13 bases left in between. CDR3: CASTLGVLYGYTF. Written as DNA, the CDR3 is TGTGCCAGCACCCTGGGGGTCCTCTATGGCTACACCTTC.

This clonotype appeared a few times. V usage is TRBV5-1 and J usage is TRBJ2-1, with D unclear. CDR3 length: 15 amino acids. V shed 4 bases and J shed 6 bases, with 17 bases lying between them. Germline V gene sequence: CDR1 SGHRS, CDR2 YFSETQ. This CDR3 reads CASSPTGRPGNEQFF. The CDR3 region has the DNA TGCGCCAGCAGCCCGACGGGCCGCCCGGGCAATGAGCAGTTCTTC.

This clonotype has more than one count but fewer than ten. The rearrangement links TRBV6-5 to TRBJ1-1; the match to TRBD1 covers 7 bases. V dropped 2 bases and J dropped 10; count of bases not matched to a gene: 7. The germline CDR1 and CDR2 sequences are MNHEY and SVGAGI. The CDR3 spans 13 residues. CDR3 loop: CASSYQGGRGAFF. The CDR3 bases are TGTGCCAGCAGTTACCAGGGGGGGAGAGGAGCTTTCTTT.

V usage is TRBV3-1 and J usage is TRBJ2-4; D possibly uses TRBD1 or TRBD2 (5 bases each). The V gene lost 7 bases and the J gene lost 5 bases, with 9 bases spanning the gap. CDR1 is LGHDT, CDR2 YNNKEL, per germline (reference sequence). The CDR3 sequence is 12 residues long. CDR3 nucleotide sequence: TGTGCCAGCATGGGGGTCGAAAACATTCAGTACTTC. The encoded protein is CASMGVENIQYF.

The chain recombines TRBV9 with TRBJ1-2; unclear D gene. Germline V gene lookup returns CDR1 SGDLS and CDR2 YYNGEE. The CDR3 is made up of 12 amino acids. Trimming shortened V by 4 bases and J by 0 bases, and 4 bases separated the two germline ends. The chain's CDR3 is CASSPANYGYTF. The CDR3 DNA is TGTGCCAGCAGCCCCGCTAACTATGGCTACACCTTC.

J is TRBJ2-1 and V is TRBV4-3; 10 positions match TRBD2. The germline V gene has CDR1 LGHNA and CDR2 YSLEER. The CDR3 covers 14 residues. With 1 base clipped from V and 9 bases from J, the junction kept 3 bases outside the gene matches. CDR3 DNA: TGCGCCAGCAGCCAAGTAAGCGGGGGGGGTGAGCAGTTCTTC. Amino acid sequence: CASSQVSGGGEQFF.

The CDR3: CASSRQIITLHF. CDR3 sequence (DNA): TGTGCCAGCAGTCGACAGATAATCACCCTCCACTTT. This chain connects TRBV12-3 or TRBV12-4 to TRBJ1-6, with D possibly matching TRBD1 (5 bases). CDR3 size: 12 residues. With 5 bases removed from V and 14 bases from J, the gap between germline ends came to 13 bases.

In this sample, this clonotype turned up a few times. CDR3 protein: CASSLLAGGLPPDTQYF. CDR3 DNA: TGCGCCAGCAGCTTGTTAGCGGGGGGGCTCCCCCCAGATACGCAGTATTTT. V is TRBV5-1 and J is TRBJ2-3, with 11 bases lining up with TRBD2. The germline V gene has CDR1 SGHRS and CDR2 YFSETQ. The CDR3 length is 17 residues. Unmatched junction bases numbered 8, after V lost 1 base and J lost 4 bases. Complete variable domain (other parts from reference TRBV5-1 and TRBJ2-3): KAGVTQTPRYLIKTRGQQVTLSCSPISGHRSVSWYQQTPGQGLQFLFEYFSETQRNKGNFPGRFSGRQFSNSRSEMNVSTLELGDSALYLCASSLLAGGLPPDTQYFGPGTRLTVL.

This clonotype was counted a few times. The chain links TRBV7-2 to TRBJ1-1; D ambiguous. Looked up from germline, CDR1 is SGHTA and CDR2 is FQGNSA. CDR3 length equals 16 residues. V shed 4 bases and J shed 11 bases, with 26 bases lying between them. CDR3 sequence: CASSSVRGLIQERAFF. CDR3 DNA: TGTGCCAGCAGCTCCGTGCGGGGTTTAATACAAGAGCGGGCTTTCTTT.

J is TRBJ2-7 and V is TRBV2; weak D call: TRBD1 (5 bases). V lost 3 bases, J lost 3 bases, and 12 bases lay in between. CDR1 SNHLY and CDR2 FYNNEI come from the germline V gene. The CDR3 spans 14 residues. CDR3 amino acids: CASSDQGQGYEQYV. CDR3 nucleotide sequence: TGTGCCAGCAGTGACCAGGGCCAGGGCTACGAGCAGTACGTC.

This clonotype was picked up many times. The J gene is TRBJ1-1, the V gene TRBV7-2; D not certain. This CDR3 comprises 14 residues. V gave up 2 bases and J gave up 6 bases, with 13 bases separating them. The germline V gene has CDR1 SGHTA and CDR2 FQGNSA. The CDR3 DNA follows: TGTGCCAGCAGCTTATATTGGTCAGACGCTGAAGCTTTCTTT. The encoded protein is CASSLYWSDAEAFF.

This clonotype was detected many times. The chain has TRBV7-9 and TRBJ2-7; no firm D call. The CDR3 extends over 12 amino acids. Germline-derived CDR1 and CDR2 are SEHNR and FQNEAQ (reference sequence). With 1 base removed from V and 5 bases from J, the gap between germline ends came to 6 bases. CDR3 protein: CASSLGADEQYF. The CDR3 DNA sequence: TGTGCCAGCAGCTTAGGAGCTGACGAGCAGTACTTC.

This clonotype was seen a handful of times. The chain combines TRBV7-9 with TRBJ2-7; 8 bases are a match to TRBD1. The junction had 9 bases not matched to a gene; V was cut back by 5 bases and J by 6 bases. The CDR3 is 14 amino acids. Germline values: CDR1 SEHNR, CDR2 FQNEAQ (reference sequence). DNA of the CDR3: TGTGCCAGCAGCAGAACCGGGACAGGAAGCGAGCAGTACGTC. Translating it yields CASSRTGTGSEQYV.

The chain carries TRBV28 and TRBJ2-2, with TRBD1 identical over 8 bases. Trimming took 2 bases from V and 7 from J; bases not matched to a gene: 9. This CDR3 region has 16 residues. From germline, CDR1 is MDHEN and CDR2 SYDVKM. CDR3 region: CASSLVGQGAVGELFF. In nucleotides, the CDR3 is TGTGCCAGCAGTTTAGTCGGTCAGGGGGCCGTCGGGGAGCTGTTTTTT.